Shown below are 15 T cell receptor beta chains from a single sample sequenced in a study of T cells in Graves' hyperthyroidism and ophthalmopathy. It was RNA transcripts that yielded the amplified TCR beta CDR3 regions. Primed by the HTBI set, a first-round RT-PCR was run on the TCR CDR3. TCRdb re-analysed the multiplex PCR reads in MiXCR, keeping a single row per CDR3 protein. The sample has 550,000 to 650,000 distinct CDR3 sequences; approximately 15% are singletons. Sequencing was performed on blood. These receptors came from a young woman with Graves' hyperthyroidism that later progressed to Graves' ophthalmopathy.

In the case of this clonotype: A much larger clone sits a single nucleotide away, making a read error possible. The chain joins TRBV5-1 to TRBJ2-7; 9 bases are a match to TRBD1. The CDR3 has 14 amino acids. V shed 4 bases and J 6 bases; nucleotides not matched to a gene: 8. Germline CDR1 and CDR2: SGHRS and YFSETQ. The CDR3 spells CASSSQGQGAEQYF. The CDR3 bases are TGCGCCAGCAGCAGCCAGGGACAGGGTGCCGAGCAGTACTTC.

There are many counts of this clonotype. V is TRBV12-5 and J is TRBJ1-5; weak D call: TRBD1 (6 bases). Trimming removed 0 bases at V and 4 bases at J, with 10 bases between. This CDR3 region has 15 residues. Germline V CDR1 and CDR2: LGHNT, FRNRAP. CDR3 sequence reads: CASGLVARGNQPQHF. The CDR3 DNA is TGTGCTAGTGGTTTGGTAGCCAGGGGTAATCAGCCCCAGCATTTT. Complete variable domain (other parts from reference TRBV12-5 and TRBJ1-5): DARVTQTPRHKVTEMGQEVTMRCQPILGHNTVFWYRQTMMQGLELLAYFRNRAPLDDSGMPKDRFSAEMPDATLATLKIQPSEPRDSAVYFCASGLVARGNQPQHFGDGTRLSIL.

This clonotype occurred a few times. V is TRBV5-4 and J is TRBJ2-7, with D maybe TRBD2 (5 bases). Deletions cut 4 bases from V and 7 bases from J, with 18 bases between. Germline V lookup: CDR1 SGHNT, CDR2 YYREEE (reference sequence). This CDR3 region has 14 residues. The CDR3 DNA reads as TGTGCCAGCAGCGCGAACGGGGATACCGGAGAGCAGTACTTC. It specifies CASSANGDTGEQYF.

In this sample, this clonotype turned up a few times. Here the CDR3 reads CASSVGTGSSPLHF. As DNA, the CDR3 is TGTGCCAGCAGCGTAGGGACAGGGAGTTCACCCCTCCACTTT. The rearrangement joins TRBV9 to TRBJ1-6; 8 nucleotides line up with TRBD1. Germline trimming cut 0 bases from V and 9 bases from J; bases unmatched to any gene: 2. The CDR3 length is 14 residues. Germline V gene data show CDR1 as SGDLS and CDR2 as YYNGEE.

This clonotype appeared a few times. This sequence joins TRBV3-1 and TRBJ2-4; no firm D call. Trimming stripped 0 bases from V and 5 bases from J, with 20 bases between. This CDR3 has 18 amino acids. CDR1 is LGHDT and CDR2 is YNNKEL in the germline V gene (reference sequence). Here the CDR3 reads CASSQDLPARSIENIQYF. In nucleotides, the CDR3 is TGTGCCAGCAGCCAAGATCTCCCCGCCAGGTCTATCGAAAACATTCAGTACTTC. Full variable domain (outside the CDR3, taken from reference TRBV3-1 and TRBJ2-4): DTAVSQTPKYLVTQMGNDKSIKCEQNLGHDTMYWYKQDSKKFLKIMFSYNNKELIINETVPNRFSPKSPDKAHLNLHINSLELGDSAVYFCASSQDLPARSIENIQYFGAGTRLSVL.

The chain employs TRBV29-1 and TRBJ2-7, with TRBD1 matching over 9 bases. J was trimmed by 4 bases and V by 2 bases; bases with no gene match: 6. Germline CDR1 is SQVTM and CDR2 is ANQGSEA. CDR3 length: 14 amino acids. CDR3 sequence reads: CSVERTGGRYEQYF. For the CDR3, the DNA is TGCAGCGTTGAAAGAACAGGGGGCCGTTACGAGCAGTACTTC.

The chain combines TRBV20-1 with TRBJ1-1; no reliable D call. Trimming took 1 base from V and 11 from J, leaving 2 bases between them. The germline CDR1 and CDR2 sequences are DFQATT and SNEGSKA (reference sequence). The CDR3 is 8 residues long. CDR3 loop: CSARVAFF. The CDR3 DNA is TGCAGTGCTAGAGTCGCTTTCTTT.

This clonotype was counted at least ten times. V is TRBV12-3 or TRBV12-4 and J is TRBJ2-2, with D maybe TRBD1 (6 bases). The germline V and J ends were trimmed by 5 bases and 5 bases, with 9 bases remaining between them. The CDR3 sequence is 13 residues long. In nucleotides, the CDR3 is TGTGCCAGCAGTCTGGGACAAACCGGGGAGCTGTTTTTT. This translates into CASSLGQTGELFF.

In this sample, this clonotype turned up many times. The chain joins TRBV2 to TRBJ1-2; 7 positions agree with TRBD1. The V gene's germline CDR1 is SNHLY and CDR2 FYNNEI. After removal of 4 bases from V and 4 bases from J, the junction contained 9 bases not matched to a gene. The CDR3 spans 15 residues. The CDR3 coding sequence is TGTGCCAGCAGTGTGGAGGGGGCGATAGTCTATGGCTACACCTTC. Translated: CASSVEGAIVYGYTF.

This clonotype was recorded many times. V gene TRBV27 combines with J gene TRBJ1-3; a weak D match, TRBD1 (5 bases). The V and J ends lost 4 bases and 4 bases respectively, with 11 bases between them. The CDR3 loop spans 14 amino acids. Germline V gene lookup returns CDR1 MNHEY and CDR2 SMNVEV (reference sequence). DNA of the CDR3: TGTGCCAGCAGTTCCAGGGACGGGGGAAACACCATATATTTT. Its translation: CASSSRDGGNTIYF.

Notes on this clonotype: Being one base from a much bigger clone, this may be a read error. In DNA, the CDR3 is TGTGTCAGCAGTTACGGGGACAGACTGCACACTGAAGCTTTCTTT. Its translation: CVSSYGDRLHTEAFF. The V call is TRBV6-2 or TRBV6-3, the J call TRBJ1-1; 7 bases align to TRBD1. The CDR3 is 15 amino acids. The V gene's germline CDR1 is MNHEY and CDR2 SVGEGT.

There are many counts of this clonotype. The chain recombines TRBV19 with TRBJ1-2; D gene uncertain. CDR1 is LNHDA and CDR2 is SQIVND in the germline V gene (reference sequence). This CDR3 contains 14 residues. V shed 3 bases and J shed 1 base, with 9 bases lying between them. Here the CDR3 DNA reads TGTGCCAGTAGTATTGGAGGGATTAACTATGGCTACACCTTC. It yields the protein CASSIGGINYGYTF.

The V and J genes are TRBV7-3 and TRBJ2-1; TRBD2 might be the D (5 bases). Germline CDR1 and CDR2: SGHTA and FQGTGA. V was clipped by 5 bases and J by 8 bases, with 13 bases between them. The CDR3 is 13 residues long. CDR3 loop: CASSRTSMDEQFF. CDR3 DNA: TGTGCCAGCAGCCGCACTAGTATGGATGAGCAGTTCTTC.

Here the CDR3 reads CASGLGNEQYF. The CDR3 DNA follows: TGTGCTAGTGGCCTAGGTAATGAGCAGTACTTC. This sequence joins TRBV12-5 and TRBJ2-7; D remains unclear. The length of the CDR3 is 11 residues. Germline CDR1 reads LGHNT; CDR2 reads FRNRAP. The ends were cut back, 6 bases at V and 7 bases at J, with 10 bases in the middle.

The rearrangement links TRBV27 to TRBJ2-7; 7 bases are a match to TRBD1. V lost 5 bases to trimming and J lost 5 bases; unmatched junction nucleotides: 6. Germline CDR1 reads MNHEY; CDR2 reads SMNVEV (reference sequence). This CDR3 contains 13 residues. CDR3 residues: CASSPQTGDEQYF. CDR3 coding DNA: TGTGCCAGCAGTCCACAAACAGGGGACGAGCAGTACTTC.